This TCR beta chain was profiled in a study of blood T cell repertoires in COVID-19. Study as a whole: There were acute and convalescent COVID-19 samples, and they came from the United States, Italy and Spain. T cells, B-cell-depleted T cells, or PBMCs supplied cDNA or gDNA.

Participant ages covered about 18 to 95 years across about 25 US areas. Each recovered donor of Cohort 3 presented with two negative PCRs, clearance, or symptom resolution. Data came from immunoSEQ multiplex PCR; TCRdb stores just in-frame clones and leaves some out. The sample holds fewer than 350,000 clones; 87% are singletons and the top ten take 6% to 7%. The CDR3 is made up of 14 amino acids. Trimming cost V 1 base and J 4 bases, with 7 bases left between them. Germline values: CDR1 LNHDA, CDR2 SQIVND (reference sequence). The specimen was PBMCs or T cells enriched from blood (not recorded which). V is TRBV19 and J is TRBJ2-2; no firm D call. The receptor was derived from a woman aged 35 to 49 who had recovered from COVID-19. For the CDR3, the DNA is TGTGCCAGTAGTATAGTTCCCAGCACCGGGGAGCTGTTTTTT. This gives the protein CASSIVPSTGELFF.